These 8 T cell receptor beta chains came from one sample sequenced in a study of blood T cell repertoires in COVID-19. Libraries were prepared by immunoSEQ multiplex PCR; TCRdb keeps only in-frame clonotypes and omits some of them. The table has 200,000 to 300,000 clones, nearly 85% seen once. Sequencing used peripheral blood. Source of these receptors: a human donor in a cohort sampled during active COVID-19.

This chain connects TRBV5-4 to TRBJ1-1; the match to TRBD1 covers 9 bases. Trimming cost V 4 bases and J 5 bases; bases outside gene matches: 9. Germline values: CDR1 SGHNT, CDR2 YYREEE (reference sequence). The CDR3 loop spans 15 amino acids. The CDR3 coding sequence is TGTGCCAGCAGCATATCACAGGGGGCAAGAACTGAAGCTTTCTTT. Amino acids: CASSISQGARTEAFF.

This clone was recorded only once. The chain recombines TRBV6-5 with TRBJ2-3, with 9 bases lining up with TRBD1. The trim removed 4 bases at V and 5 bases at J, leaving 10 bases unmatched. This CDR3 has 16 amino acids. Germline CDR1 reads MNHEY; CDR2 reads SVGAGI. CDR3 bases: TGTGCCAGCAGTTTCGGGACAGGGCGATTGGTAGATACGCAGTATTTT. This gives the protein CASSFGTGRLVDTQYF.

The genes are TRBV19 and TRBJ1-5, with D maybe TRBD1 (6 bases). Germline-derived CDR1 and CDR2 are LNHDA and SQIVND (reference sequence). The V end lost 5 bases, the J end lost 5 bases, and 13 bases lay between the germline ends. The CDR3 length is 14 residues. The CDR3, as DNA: TGTGCCAGTAGTCCAAGGACAGATTATCAGCCCCAGCATTTT. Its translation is CASSPRTDYQPQHF. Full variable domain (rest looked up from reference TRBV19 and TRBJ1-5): DGGITQSPKYLFRKEGQNVTLSCEQNLNHDAMYWYRQDPGQGLRLIYYSQIVNDFQKGDIAEGYSVSREKKESFPLTVTSAQKNPTAFYLCASSPRTDYQPQHFGDGTRLSIL.

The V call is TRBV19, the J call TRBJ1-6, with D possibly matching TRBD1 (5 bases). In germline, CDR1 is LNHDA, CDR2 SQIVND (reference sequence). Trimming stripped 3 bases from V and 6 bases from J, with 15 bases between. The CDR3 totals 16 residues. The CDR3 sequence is CASSIGGQGFNSPLHF. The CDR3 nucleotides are TGTGCCAGTAGTATCGGTGGCCAGGGCTTTAATTCACCCCTCCACTTT.

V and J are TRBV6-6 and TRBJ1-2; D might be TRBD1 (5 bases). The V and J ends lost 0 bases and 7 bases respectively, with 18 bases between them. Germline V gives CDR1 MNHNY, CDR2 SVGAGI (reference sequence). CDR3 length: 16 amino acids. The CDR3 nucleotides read TGTGCCAGCAGTTACTCGAGTCTCCCAGGGACTGGTGGCTACACCTTC. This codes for CASSYSSLPGTGGYTF.

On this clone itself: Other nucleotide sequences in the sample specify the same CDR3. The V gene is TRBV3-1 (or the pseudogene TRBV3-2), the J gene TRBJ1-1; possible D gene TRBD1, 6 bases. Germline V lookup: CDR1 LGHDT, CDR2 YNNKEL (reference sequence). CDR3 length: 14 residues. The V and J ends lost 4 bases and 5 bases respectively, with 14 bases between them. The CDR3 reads CASSPRGGVTEAFF. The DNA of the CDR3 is TGTGCCAGCAGCCCACGGGGGGGCGTAACTGAAGCTTTCTTT.

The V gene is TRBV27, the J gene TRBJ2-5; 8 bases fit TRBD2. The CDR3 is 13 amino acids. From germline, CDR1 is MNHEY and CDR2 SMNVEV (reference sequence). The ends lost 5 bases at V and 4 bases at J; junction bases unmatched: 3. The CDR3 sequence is CASSLGLAETQYF. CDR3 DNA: TGTGCCAGCAGTCTCGGACTAGCAGAGACCCAGTACTTC.

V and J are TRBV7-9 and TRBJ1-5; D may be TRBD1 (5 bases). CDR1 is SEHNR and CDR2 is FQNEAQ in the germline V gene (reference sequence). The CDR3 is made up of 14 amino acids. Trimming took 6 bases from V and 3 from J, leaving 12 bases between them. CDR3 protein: CASRQKGPNQPQHF. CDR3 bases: TGTGCCAGCAGGCAGAAGGGGCCCAATCAGCCCCAGCATTTT. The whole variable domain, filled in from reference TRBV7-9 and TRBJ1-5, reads DTGVSQNPRHKITKRGQNVTFRCDPISEHNRLYWYRQTLGQGPEFLTYFQNEAQLEKSRLLSDRFSAERPKGSFSTLEIQRTEQGDSAMYLCASRQKGPNQPQHFGDGTRLSIL.